This is a list of T cell receptor beta chains from one sample in a study of shared clonotypes between healthy human individuals. Sequencing was performed with immunoSEQ multiplex PCR; in TCRdb, only in-frame clones are kept and a portion is missing. The sample consists of more than 2,000,000 clones, approximately 95% of them appearing once. The sequenced sample was naive CD4+ T cells from PBMCs. All receptors derive from a young man in good health. Some clones in this sample may be carry-over from other donors' samples. Both conserved end residues are part of each CDR3. A D gene is named only where the DNA matches it firmly. Some rows mark clone size as missing; the rest say once, few, many or name a class of expanded clone.

V	J	length	size	D	DNA	CDR3
TRBV5-8	TRBJ2-3	14	.	TRBD2	TGTGCCAGCAATGCGGGGAGGGTTACAGATACGCAGTATTTT	CASNAGRVTDTQYF
TRBV19	TRBJ2-7	13	.	TRBD1	TGTGCCAGTAGTAGACAGGGCGCCTACGAGCAGTACTTC	CASSRQGAYEQYF
TRBV30	TRBJ2-1	19	.	.	TGTGCCTGGAGTTCGCAGGGCTGGGGGAGGGGGTTTAGGGACAATGAGCAGTTCTTC	CAWSSQGWGRGFRDNEQFF
TRBV5-1	TRBJ2-7	16	.	TRBD1	TGCGCCAGCAGCTTGGGCCGGGACAGGGACTCCCGGGAGCAGTACTTC	CASSLGRDRDSREQYF
TRBV27	TRBJ1-2	16	.	.	TGTGCCAGCAGTTTAAAGGCAGAGGGGGGCCCTTATGGCTACACCTTC	CASSLKAEGGPYGYTF
TRBV2	TRBJ1-5	15	.	.	TGTGCCAGCAGCCCGGACAGAGATAGCAATCAGCCCCAGCATTTT	CASSPDRDSNQPQHF
TRBV2	TRBJ2-2	16	.	.	TGTGCCAGCAGTGAGTTAGCAGGGGTGGTCACCGGGGAGCTGTTTTTT	CASSELAGVVTGELFF
TRBV5-6	TRBJ2-2	15	.	.	TGTGCCAGCAGCCGGCGGACTATATCCACCGGGGAGCTGTTTTTT	CASSRRTISTGELFF
TRBV7-2	TRBJ2-7	14	.	.	TGTGCCAGCAGCTTAGCGCTTGACAGAGGCCGACCGTACTTC	CASSLALDRGRPYF
TRBV6-1	TRBJ2-7	16	.	TRBD1	TGTGCCAGCAGTGAACGAAGACCGCAGGGGGCTCGGGAGCAGTACTTC	CASSERRPQGAREQYF
TRBV15	TRBJ1-2	16	.	.	TGTGCCACCCGCCGAGAGGGCGGGCCCCTTAACTATGGCTACACCTTC	CATRREGGPLNYGYTF
TRBV7-2	TRBJ2-7	12	.	.	TGTGCCAGCAGCGTGGGCGGTGCCGGGCAGTACTTC	CASSVGGAGQYF
TRBV25-1	TRBJ2-7	16	.	TRBD1	TGTGCCAGCAGTACCCCGGGGACAGGGGTGACCTACGAGCAGTACTTC	CASSTPGTGVTYEQYF
TRBV6-1	TRBJ2-3	14	.	.	TGTGCCAGCACCCAGAGGGGGGCTGGAGATACGCAGTATTTT	CASTQRGAGDTQYF
TRBV6-1	TRBJ2-7	12	.	.	TGTGCCAGCCAAGGACACTACTACGAGCAGTACTTC	CASQGHYYEQYF
TRBV15	TRBJ1-2	13	.	.	TGTGCCACCAGCAGGGGGGGCAGGGAGGGCTACACCTTC	CATSRGGREGYTF
TRBV4-3	TRBJ2-3	18	.	TRBD2	TGCGCCAGCAGCCAAACGCGGGGGGCGTTATCATCGTCAGATACGCAGTATTTT	CASSQTRGALSSSDTQYF
TRBV6-1	TRBJ1-5	14	.	.	TGTGCCAGCAGTGCTTTTTGGGGGGGTCAGCCCCAGCATTTT	CASSAFWGGQPQHF
TRBV13	TRBJ2-7	15	.	.	TGTGCCAGCAGCCCCCCCGGAGCTTTCTCCTACGAGCAGTACTTC	CASSPPGAFSYEQYF
TRBV2	TRBJ2-5	12	.	.	TGTGCCAGCAGCGTTTCGAGGGAGACCCAGTACTTC	CASSVSRETQYF
TRBV29-1	TRBJ1-1	15	.	.	TGCAGCGTTGTGCCCCAACCGGCGGTGAACACTGAAGCTTTCTTT	CSVVPQPAVNTEAFF
TRBV19	TRBJ2-1	14	.	TRBD1	TGTGCCAGTAGTAACCGGGACAGGTACAATGAGCAGTTCTTC	CASSNRDRYNEQFF
TRBV19	TRBJ2-7	11	.	.	TGTGCCAGTAGTAGCGACTACGAGCAGTACTTC	CASSSDYEQYF
TRBV9	TRBJ2-5	16	.	.	TGTGCCAGCAGCCCCGGCAAGCAGAAGTCACAAGAGACCCAGTACTTC	CASSPGKQKSQETQYF
TRBV7-2	TRBJ1-4	16	once	TRBD1	TGTGCCAGCAGCCAGACAACAGGGGTAACTTATGAAAAACTGTTTTTT	CASSQTTGVTYEKLFF
TRBV4-2	TRBJ2-7	14	.	.	TGTGCCAGCAGCCTGGAGGGGACGGGGCGGGAGCAGTACTTC	CASSLEGTGREQYF
TRBV5-1	TRBJ2-2	14	.	.	TGCGCCAGCAGCGGGGGGCTCGGCGCCGGGGAGCTGTTTTTT	CASSGGLGAGELFF
TRBV5-5	TRBJ1-1	15	.	.	TGTGCCAGCAGCTTGATGCCAGGCCAAAGGGGGTTGGCTTTCTTT	CASSLMPGQRGLAFF
TRBV4-1	TRBJ2-5	13	.	.	TGCGCCAGCAGCCTCTCACCCCCAGAGACCCAGTACTTC	CASSLSPPETQYF
TRBV15	TRBJ2-4	14	.	.	TGTGCCACCAGCAGGTCGATAGCCAAAAACATTCAGTACTTC	CATSRSIAKNIQYF
TRBV7-9	TRBJ2-5	14	.	.	TGTGCCAGCAGCCCTCGGGGGTACCAAGAGACCCAGTACTTC	CASSPRGYQETQYF
TRBV7-9	TRBJ1-4	15	.	TRBD1	TGTGCCAGCAGCCCGGGGGACAGGGGCGGCGAAAAACTGTTTTTT	CASSPGDRGGEKLFF
TRBV5-1	TRBJ1-1	15	.	.	TGCGCCAGCAGCTTGGCGCAGGGGCGCGGAGCTGAAGCTTTCTTT	CASSLAQGRGAEAFF
TRBV28	TRBJ2-7	14	.	TRBD1	TGTGCCAGCAGTGCACAGGGGTGGGGTTACGAGCAGTACTTC	CASSAQGWGYEQYF
TRBV7-9	TRBJ2-7	13	.	.	TGTGCCAGCAGCTTAGGCCGGGCCTACGAGCAGTACTTC	CASSLGRAYEQYF
TRBV6-5	TRBJ2-3	16	.	TRBD2	TGTGCCAGCAGTTCTCCTAGCGGGAGGGCCGCAGATACGCAGTATTTT	CASSSPSGRAADTQYF
TRBV2	TRBJ2-7	12	few	.	TGTGCCAGCAGTGCTTCCGGGTACGAGCAGTACTTC	CASSASGYEQYF
TRBV5-4	TRBJ1-3	14	.	.	TGTGCCAGCAGATCAGATCTAACTGGAAACACCATATATTTT	CASRSDLTGNTIYF
TRBV30	TRBJ2-7	12	.	TRBD1	TGTGCCATAGGACAGGGTTTACACGAGCAGTACTTC	CAIGQGLHEQYF
TRBV10-3	TRBJ2-3	17	.	TRBD1	TGTGCCATCAGGGGACAGGGGACTTTACCCGGTTCAGATACGCAGTATTTT	CAIRGQGTLPGSDTQYF
TRBV28	TRBJ1-5	14	once	.	TGTGCCAGCAGGGCAGGGAGTGGTGGCCAGCCCCAGCATTTT	CASRAGSGGQPQHF
TRBV28	TRBJ2-7	15	.	TRBD2	TGTGCCAGCAGTCGCCCGGGAGCGGGAGCCTACGAGCAGTACTTC	CASSRPGAGAYEQYF
TRBV5-4	TRBJ1-5	16	.	.	TGTGCCAGCAGCTTGGGCGGGCCCGATAGCAATCAGCCCCAGCATTTT	CASSLGGPDSNQPQHF
TRBV5-6	TRBJ2-7	14	.	TRBD1	TGTGCCAGCAGCCGGGGGACAGGGAACTACGAGCAGTACTTC	CASSRGTGNYEQYF
TRBV6-1	TRBJ2-7	14	few	.	TGTGCCAGCAGTGAAGTGACAGCGGGCCACGAGCAGTACTTC	CASSEVTAGHEQYF
TRBV19	TRBJ2-2	16	.	.	TGTGCCAGTAGTTGGACGGTGCTCCAAGCCACCGGGGAGCTGTTTTTT	CASSWTVLQATGELFF
TRBV28	TRBJ2-1	14	.	.	TGTGCCAGCAGTTTATGGCGGAGCTACAATGAGCAGTTCTTC	CASSLWRSYNEQFF
TRBV7-9	TRBJ2-7	11	.	.	TGTGCCAGCAGCCCGGACAAAGGGCAGTACTTC	CASSPDKGQYF
TRBV15	TRBJ2-7	12	.	.	TGTGCCACCAGCATGGGACCTTACGAGCAGTACTTC	CATSMGPYEQYF
TRBV28	TRBJ2-5	16	once	TRBD1	TGTGCCAGCAGCTTCGGGGCGACAGGGGGCCAAGAGACCCAGTACTTC	CASSFGATGGQETQYF
TRBV5-1	TRBJ2-2	17	once	TRBD1	TGCGCCAGCAGGACCCCGGGACAGGGATTTAACACCGGGGAGCTGTTTTTT	CASRTPGQGFNTGELFF
TRBV6-6	TRBJ1-1	14	.	TRBD1	TGTGCCAGCACCCGACAGGGGTTGGGCACTGAAGCTTTCTTT	CASTRQGLGTEAFF
TRBV5-1	TRBJ2-7	13	.	.	TGCGCCAGCAGGCCCACCCAGTCCTACGAGCAGTACTTC	CASRPTQSYEQYF
TRBV18	TRBJ2-7	13	.	.	TGTGCCAGCTCAAGACTAGTTGCCTACGAGCAGTACTTC	CASSRLVAYEQYF
TRBV18	TRBJ2-2	16	.	.	TGTGCCAGCTCGCCCCGGGACCCCAGAACGACCGGGGAGCTGTTTTTT	CASSPRDPRTTGELFF
TRBV5-4	TRBJ2-3	17	.	.	TGTGCCAGCAGCTCGATATCGACCAGCGATTACGCAGATACGCAGTATTTT	CASSSISTSDYADTQYF